A selection of T cell receptor beta chains follows, all from one sample in a study of identical twins. A single record per CDR3 protein comes from TCRdb applying MiXCR to the 5' RACE reads. This sample yields about 210,000 distinct CDR3 sequences, of which 9.4% are seen a single time; 5% to 6.5% belongs to the top ten. Sequencing used memory (CD45RO+) T cells sorted from blood. Receptors originate from a woman aged 18-30 years in good health. Both conserved end residues are part of each CDR3. The order of the fields is V gene, clone size, D gene, J gene, CDR3 DNA, CDR3 protein. D genes are given only for firm matches. Clone size is stated in some rows and not others, as once, few, many or a class when expanded.

V gene: TRBV28
clone size: few
D gene: NA
J gene: TRBJ2-1
CDR3 DNA: TGTGCCAGCACCCGTGAACGGGCCTACAATGGGCAGTTCTTC
CDR3 protein: CASTRERAYNGQFF

V gene: TRBV5-1
clone size: many
D gene: TRBD1
J gene: TRBJ2-1
CDR3 DNA: TGCGCCAGTGGGGACAGGGTTAAGGATGAGCAGTTCTTC
CDR3 protein: CASGDRVKDEQFF

V gene: TRBV11-2
clone size: many
D gene: NA
J gene: TRBJ2-1
CDR3 DNA: TGTGCCAGCAGCTTAGTTAGCGGAGGTGTTGGACGGGCTAATGAGCAGTTCTTC
CDR3 protein: CASSLVSGGVGRANEQFF

V gene: TRBV10-1
clone size: NA
D gene: NA
J gene: TRBJ1-1
CDR3 DNA: TGCGCCAGCAGTGAGTCGATGTCCCGAGATGGGGCTTTCTTT
CDR3 protein: CASSESMSRDGAFF

V gene: TRBV28
clone size: NA
D gene: NA
J gene: TRBJ2-2
CDR3 DNA: TGTGCCACCCTGGGACCAAACACCGGGGAGCTGTTTTTT
CDR3 protein: CATLGPNTGELFF

V gene: TRBV20-1
clone size: NA
D gene: NA
J gene: TRBJ1-5
CDR3 DNA: TGCAGTGCTAACCGACCAAATCAGCCCCAGCATTTT
CDR3 protein: CSANRPNQPQHF

V gene: TRBV12-3/TRBV12-4
clone size: many
D gene: NA
J gene: TRBJ1-4
CDR3 DNA: TGTGCCAGCAGTCCCCGGAGTGCAACTAATGAAAAACTGTTTTTT
CDR3 protein: CASSPRSATNEKLFF

V gene: TRBV18
clone size: NA
D gene: NA
J gene: TRBJ2-7
CDR3 DNA: TGTGCCAGCTCACCAGGCCGACGAGAGCAGTACTTC
CDR3 protein: CASSPGRREQYF

V gene: TRBV25-1
clone size: few
D gene: NA
J gene: TRBJ2-3
CDR3 DNA: TGTGCCAGCAGCGAGTGGGGGACCACCTCGGTGGATACGCAGTATTTT
CDR3 protein: CASSEWGTTSVDTQYF

V gene: TRBV20-1
clone size: NA
D gene: TRBD2
J gene: TRBJ2-7
CDR3 DNA: TGCAGTGCTGGCCTAGCGGGCGGCGAGCAGTACTTC
CDR3 protein: CSAGLAGGEQYF

V gene: TRBV11-2
clone size: few
D gene: NA
J gene: TRBJ2-6
CDR3 DNA: TGTGCCAGCACCCCGAGGAGCGTAACTTTTTCCAACGTCCTGACTTTC
CDR3 protein: CASTPRSVTFSNVLTF

V gene: TRBV7-3
clone size: few
D gene: TRBD2
J gene: TRBJ2-1
CDR3 DNA: TGTGCCAGCAGCTCCTCGACGGGGGGAAGCAAGTTCTTC
CDR3 protein: CASSSSTGGSKFF

V gene: TRBV6-5
clone size: NA
D gene: NA
J gene: TRBJ2-5
CDR3 DNA: TGTGCCAGCAGTTACTCCCCGGACAGTGGGGAGACCCAGTACTTC
CDR3 protein: CASSYSPDSGETQYF

V gene: TRBV5-1
clone size: many
D gene: TRBD1
J gene: TRBJ2-5
CDR3 DNA: TGCGCCAGCAGCTTGAGAACAGGGGTGGAGACCCAGTACTTC
CDR3 protein: CASSLRTGVETQYF

V gene: TRBV27
clone size: many
D gene: NA
J gene: TRBJ2-6
CDR3 DNA: TGTGCCAGCAGTTCGAATGACCTAGGGGGGTTGAACTCTGGGGCCAACGTCCTGACTTTC
CDR3 protein: CASSSNDLGGLNSGANVLTF

V gene: TRBV3-1
clone size: many
D gene: NA
J gene: TRBJ2-1
CDR3 DNA: TGTGCCAGCAGCCAAACGACTAAGGGGGAGCAGTTCTTC
CDR3 protein: CASSQTTKGEQFF

V gene: TRBV30
clone size: few
D gene: NA
J gene: TRBJ1-5
CDR3 DNA: TGTGCCTGGAGTGTACGCAATCAGCCCCAGCATTTT
CDR3 protein: CAWSVRNQPQHF

V gene: TRBV20-1
clone size: few
D gene: NA
J gene: TRBJ1-3
CDR3 DNA: TGCAGTGCTGGGGTTGGGAACACCATATATTTT
CDR3 protein: CSAGVGNTIYF

V gene: TRBV3-1
clone size: many
D gene: NA
J gene: TRBJ2-7
CDR3 DNA: TGTGCCAGCAGCCAAGTATATGCCGGGTGGATTGTCGAGCAGTACTTC
CDR3 protein: CASSQVYAGWIVEQYF

V gene: TRBV6-2/TRBV6-3
clone size: few
D gene: NA
J gene: TRBJ2-1
CDR3 DNA: TGTGCCAGCACCACCTTGTGGGGCCTCTCGAGAGACAATGAGCAGTTCTTC
CDR3 protein: CASTTLWGLSRDNEQFF

V gene: TRBV7-3
clone size: many
D gene: NA
J gene: TRBJ1-1
CDR3 DNA: TGTGCCAGCAGCTCTCCCGGGAGAGAAGCTTTCTTT
CDR3 protein: CASSSPGREAFF

V gene: TRBV6-1
clone size: few
D gene: NA
J gene: TRBJ1-1
CDR3 DNA: TGTGCCACCCGGGTAGGACTAAACACTGAAGCTTTCTTT
CDR3 protein: CATRVGLNTEAFF

V gene: TRBV15
clone size: few
D gene: TRBD1
J gene: TRBJ2-7
CDR3 DNA: TGTGCCACCAGCAGAGCGGGACAGGGAAGCGAGCAGTACTTC
CDR3 protein: CATSRAGQGSEQYF

V gene: TRBV20-1
clone size: few
D gene: TRBD1
J gene: TRBJ2-7
CDR3 DNA: TGCAGTGCCCGGACAGGGGGCTTATACGAGCAGTACTTC
CDR3 protein: CSARTGGLYEQYF

V gene: TRBV5-1
clone size: few
D gene: NA
J gene: TRBJ1-3
CDR3 DNA: TGCGCCAGCAGCGATGCAGGCTCTGGAAACACCATATATTTT
CDR3 protein: CASSDAGSGNTIYF

V gene: TRBV5-6
clone size: NA
D gene: NA
J gene: TRBJ2-7
CDR3 DNA: TGTGCCAGCAGCTTGAATCGGGCGGGCCACGAGCAGTACTTC
CDR3 protein: CASSLNRAGHEQYF

V gene: TRBV5-1
clone size: few
D gene: NA
J gene: TRBJ1-5
CDR3 DNA: TGCGCCAGCAGCTTAGGCACGAATAGCAATCAGCCCCAGCATTTT
CDR3 protein: CASSLGTNSNQPQHF

V gene: TRBV20-1
clone size: few
D gene: TRBD2
J gene: TRBJ2-3
CDR3 DNA: TGCAGTGCTAGAGTGAGCGGGAGGATGGATACGCAGTATTTT
CDR3 protein: CSARVSGRMDTQYF

V gene: TRBV2
clone size: few
D gene: TRBD2
J gene: TRBJ2-1
CDR3 DNA: TGTGCCAGTGGGGGCGGGAGGGCCTCCTACAATGAGCAGTTCTTC
CDR3 protein: CASGGGRASYNEQFF

V gene: TRBV3-1
clone size: many
D gene: TRBD1
J gene: TRBJ2-1
CDR3 DNA: TGTGCCAGCAGCTCCGGACAGGGGTTGTATGAGCAGTTCTTC
CDR3 protein: CASSSGQGLYEQFF

V gene: TRBV11-2
clone size: few
D gene: NA
J gene: TRBJ1-5
CDR3 DNA: TGTGCCAGCAGCGACGCCCGGGGTCAGCCCCAGCATTTT
CDR3 protein: CASSDARGQPQHF

V gene: TRBV5-6
clone size: few
D gene: NA
J gene: TRBJ1-1
CDR3 DNA: TGTGCCAGCAGCCCCGGGTGGGGCACTGAAGCTTTCTTT
CDR3 protein: CASSPGWGTEAFF

V gene: TRBV19
clone size: NA
D gene: NA
J gene: TRBJ1-1
CDR3 DNA: TGTGCCAGTAGTTACCGGGCCTCCCTGGACACTGAAGCTTTCTTT
CDR3 protein: CASSYRASLDTEAFF

V gene: TRBV19
clone size: few
D gene: NA
J gene: TRBJ2-1
CDR3 DNA: TGTGCCAGTAGTATAAGCCTGTTCCGGGAACAGCAGTTCTTC
CDR3 protein: CASSISLFREQQFF

V gene: TRBV5-1
clone size: few
D gene: TRBD1
J gene: TRBJ1-1
CDR3 DNA: TGCGCCAGCAGCAACACAGGGGCCAATGAAGCTTTCTTT
CDR3 protein: CASSNTGANEAFF

V gene: TRBV15
clone size: NA
D gene: NA
J gene: TRBJ1-6
CDR3 DNA: TGTGCCACCAGCACCCTCCAACTAAATTCACCCCTCCACTTT
CDR3 protein: CATSTLQLNSPLHF

V gene: TRBV6-2/TRBV6-3
clone size: many
D gene: TRBD1
J gene: TRBJ2-7
CDR3 DNA: TGTGCCAGCAGTCGACAGAGGGGGCAAACTGGTGGATCCTACGAGCAGTACTTC
CDR3 protein: CASSRQRGQTGGSYEQYF

V gene: TRBV11-2
clone size: many
D gene: NA
J gene: TRBJ2-6
CDR3 DNA: TGTGCCAGCAGCTTAGTTCTTTTCGGGCAGCCCTCTGGGGCCAACGTCCTGACTTTC
CDR3 protein: CASSLVLFGQPSGANVLTF

V gene: TRBV5-1
clone size: many
D gene: NA
J gene: TRBJ1-1
CDR3 DNA: TGCGCCAGCAGCGCATACAGTGAAGCTTTCTTT
CDR3 protein: CASSAYSEAFF

V gene: TRBV7-2
clone size: many
D gene: TRBD2
J gene: TRBJ2-1
CDR3 DNA: TGTGCCAGCAGCTTCCTAGCGGGGATCCAAAATGAGCAGTTCTTC
CDR3 protein: CASSFLAGIQNEQFF

V gene: TRBV9
clone size: many
D gene: NA
J gene: TRBJ2-2
CDR3 DNA: TGTGCCAGCAGCCCCCGTGCGGACACCGGGGAGCTGTTTTTT
CDR3 protein: CASSPRADTGELFF

V gene: TRBV12-3/TRBV12-4
clone size: many
D gene: NA
J gene: TRBJ1-6
CDR3 DNA: TGTGCCAGCAGTGAACAGGGTAGAGTTCCCCTCCACTTT
CDR3 protein: CASSEQGRVPLHF

V gene: TRBV4-3
clone size: few
D gene: TRBD2
J gene: TRBJ2-1
CDR3 DNA: TGCGCCAGCAGCCAAGGGGCTAGCGGGATTGAGCAGTTCTTC
CDR3 protein: CASSQGASGIEQFF

V gene: TRBV5-1
clone size: many
D gene: NA
J gene: TRBJ2-1
CDR3 DNA: TGCGCCAGCAGCTTGCAGGGTCAAAGCTCCTACAATGAGCAGTTCTTC
CDR3 protein: CASSLQGQSSYNEQFF

V gene: TRBV6-2/TRBV6-3
clone size: few
D gene: NA
J gene: TRBJ2-2
CDR3 DNA: TGTGCCAGCAGTTCGATCCAACCGCTAGCGAGCGGGGAGCTGTTTTTT
CDR3 protein: CASSSIQPLASGELFF

V gene: TRBV20-1
clone size: NA
D gene: TRBD2
J gene: TRBJ2-5
CDR3 DNA: TGCAGTGCCCCGACTAGCAGGTTCTCAGAGACCCAGTACTTC
CDR3 protein: CSAPTSRFSETQYF